Here is one TCR beta chain with its context. Its specificity is not known. Germline V gene data show CDR1 as KGHSY and CDR2 as FQNENV. The CDR3 covers 15 residues. With V trimmed by 6 bases and J by 3 bases, 10 bases remained unmatched. This entry belongs to a study of CD8+ T cells in alopecia areata. Study-wide findings and caveats: It was lesional scalp, especially alopecia totalis/universalis, that showed higher clonality than normal scalp.

Indicated treatment: oral pan-JAK inhibitor, 5-10 mg twice daily. Reverse transcribed after extraction, RNA yielded cDNA as the sequencing template. Assay used: immunoSEQ multiplex PCR; TCRdb lists only in-frame clones, some missing. The sample shows 180,000 or so clones, about 47% of them seen only once. This sequence joins TRBV16 and TRBJ1-1; 7 bases agree with TRBD1. Source: CD8+ T cells sorted from blood, taken between weeks 51 and 54, from a patient treated with tofacitinib. The receptor was derived from a human donor with alopecia areata. The CDR3: CASRLTGTAYTEAFF. Written as DNA, the CDR3 is TGTGCCAGCAGACTTACAGGGACAGCGTACACTGAAGCTTTCTTT.